This is a list of T cell receptor beta chains from one sample in a study of blood T cells in healthy people across ages. MiXCR was run by TCRdb on the 5' RACE reads, yielding one entry per CDR3 protein. This sample has approximately 790,000 distinct CDR3 sequences, with under 80% found just once. The sequencing sample was made of blood. The receptors shown here come from a man under 40 in good health. Each CDR3 is given with its conserved first and last residue. A D gene is named only where the DNA matches it firmly. Clone size appears in some rows only: once, few, many, or a class for an expanded clone.

size	D	V	J	CDR3	DNA
few	NA	TRBV7-9	TRBJ1-2	CASSLSQNNYGYTF	TGTGCCAGCAGCTTAAGTCAGAATAACTATGGCTACACCTTC
few	NA	TRBV29-1	TRBJ1-2	CSVGRERGRYGYTF	TGCAGCGTTGGCAGGGAGAGGGGGAGATATGGCTACACCTTC
NA	NA	TRBV28	TRBJ1-5	CASSLGQRAQPQHF	TGTGCCAGCAGTTTAGGGCAGCGCGCTCAGCCCCAGCATTTT
NA	TRBD1	TRBV7-9	TRBJ2-3	CASSATGGAGTQYF	TGTGCCAGCAGCGCGACAGGGGGCGCGGGTACGCAGTATTTT
NA	NA	TRBV29-1	TRBJ2-5	CSVDILGGGQETQYF	TGCAGCGTTGATATCCTCGGGGGTGGGCAAGAGACCCAGTACTTC
few	NA	TRBV20-1	TRBJ1-2	CSARVSAATINYGYTF	TGCAGTGCTAGAGTCAGCGCGGCTACTATTAACTATGGCTACACCTTC
NA	NA	TRBV18	TRBJ2-7	CASSPANEQYF	TGTGCCAGCTCCCCGGCGAACGAGCAGTACTTC
NA	TRBD2	TRBV20-1	TRBJ2-4	CSARSRGGLAGDVAKNIQYF	TGCAGTGCTAGATCCCGCGGGGGACTAGCGGGGGACGTAGCCAAAAACATTCAGTACTTC
few	TRBD1	TRBV2	TRBJ2-6	CASSHRQGATGANVLTF	TGTGCCAGCAGTCACAGACAGGGGGCGACTGGGGCCAACGTCCTGACTTTC
once	NA	TRBV28	TRBJ2-5	CASSPYRDRTGLAETQYF	TGTGCCAGCAGTCCATACCGGGACAGGACAGGACTAGCGGAGACCCAGTACTTC
NA	NA	TRBV20-1	TRBJ2-4	CSASRVSPPGEQYF	TGCAGTGCTAGCAGGGTGAGCCCTCCCGGGGAGCAGTACTTC
NA	TRBD2	TRBV7-2	TRBJ2-5	CASSSASGEGETQYF	TGTGCCAGCAGTTCCGCTAGCGGGGAGGGGGAGACCCAGTACTTC
few	TRBD1	TRBV27	TRBJ1-4	CASSKGYLRGRREKLFF	TGTGCCAGCAGTAAGGGTTACCTCAGGGGGCGCCGTGAAAAACTGTTTTTT
NA	TRBD1	TRBV6-5	TRBJ2-7	CASSGDRGLYEQYF	TGTGCCAGCAGTGGCGACAGGGGGCTCTACGAGCAGTACTTC
NA	TRBD1	TRBV10-3	TRBJ1-2	CAISESLGQGDYGYTF	TGTGCCATCAGTGAGTCTTTGGGACAGGGTGACTATGGCTACACCTTC
NA	TRBD2	TRBV5-1	TRBJ2-5	CASSPIGRERETQYF	TGCGCCAGCAGCCCGATCGGGAGGGAGCGAGAGACCCAGTACTTC
few	NA	TRBV12-3/TRBV12-4	TRBJ1-2	CASSPRLKALNYGYTF	TGTGCCAGCAGTCCCCGTCTGAAGGCTTTAAACTATGGCTACACCTTC
few	TRBD1	TRBV28	TRBJ2-5	CASSLPTTGKETQYF	TGTGCCAGCAGTCTCCCAACGACAGGGAAAGAGACCCAGTACTTC
NA	NA	TRBV5-8	TRBJ2-5	CASSLLSTQETQYF	TGTGCCAGCAGCTTGTTGTCTACCCAAGAGACCCAGTACTTC
NA	TRBD2	TRBV27	TRBJ2-1	CASSLLAGGLSYNEQFF	TGTGCCAGCAGTTTACTAGCGGGGGGGCTCTCCTACAATGAGCAGTTCTTC
few	TRBD2	TRBV6-5	TRBJ2-5	CASSYSGGTQETQYF	TGTGCCAGCAGTTACTCCGGGGGGACCCAAGAGACCCAGTACTTC
NA	NA	TRBV7-9	TRBJ1-2	CASSPLYGPYGYTF	TGTGCCAGCAGCCCCCTGTATGGCCCCTATGGCTACACCTTC
NA	NA	TRBV7-9	TRBJ2-5	CASSLVMGHQETQYF	TGTGCCAGCAGCTTAGTGATGGGCCACCAAGAGACCCAGTACTTC
NA	NA	TRBV6-5	TRBJ2-7	CASSYPGGLEQYF	TGTGCCAGCAGTTACCCCGGAGGGCTCGAGCAGTACTTC
NA	NA	TRBV25-1	TRBJ1-6	CASRGDNYNSPLHF	TGTGCCAGCAGAGGGGACAACTATAATTCACCCCTCCACTTT
NA	NA	TRBV20-1	TRBJ2-5	CSAPQGPPRNEQYF	TGCAGTGCCCCCCAGGGGCCTCCTAGGAATGAGCAGTACTTC
NA	NA	TRBV12-3/TRBV12-4	TRBJ2-7	CASSLDWGHDYEQYF	TGTGCCAGCAGTTTAGATTGGGGCCATGATTACGAGCAGTACTTC
NA	TRBD2	TRBV4-2	TRBJ2-1	CASSQEASGGYSYNEQFF	TGTGCCAGCAGCCAAGAGGCTAGCGGGGGGTACTCCTACAATGAGCAGTTCTTC
NA	TRBD1	TRBV13	TRBJ2-2	CASSWDRVGTGELFF	TGTGCCAGCAGCTGGGACAGGGTTGGCACCGGGGAGCTGTTTTTT
few	NA	TRBV11-3	TRBJ2-6	CASSLDSRHGANVLTF	TGTGCCAGCAGCTTAGACTCAAGACATGGGGCCAACGTCCTGACTTTC
once	TRBD1	TRBV4-1	TRBJ2-1	CASSQVTGGAWNEQFF	TGCGCCAGCAGCCAAGTCACAGGGGGCGCCTGGAATGAGCAGTTCTTC
NA	NA	TRBV7-2	TRBJ2-1	CASSTRGGSYNEQFF	TGTGCCAGCAGCACCCGGGGTGGCTCCTACAATGAGCAGTTCTTC
NA	TRBD2	TRBV4-1	TRBJ2-1	CASSPLAGGPYEQFF	TGCGCCAGCAGCCCTCTAGCGGGGGGGCCATATGAGCAGTTCTTC
NA	NA	TRBV2	TRBJ2-3	CASSDLGTGTDTQYF	TGTGCCAGCAGTGACCTCGGGACGGGCACAGATACGCAGTATTTT
NA	NA	TRBV3-1	TRBJ1-2	CASSPTPQGRANYGYTF	TGTGCCAGCAGCCCCACGCCACAGGGAAGGGCTAACTATGGCTACACCTTC
NA	NA	TRBV7-2	TRBJ2-3	CASRPPGGGADTQYF	TGTGCCAGCAGGCCTCCGGGGGGCGGTGCAGATACGCAGTATTTT
NA	NA	TRBV7-8	TRBJ2-5	CASSSWETYQETQYF	TGTGCCAGCAGCTCATGGGAAACTTACCAAGAGACCCAGTACTTC
NA	NA	TRBV3-1	TRBJ1-2	CASSQDQNYGYTF	TGTGCCAGCAGCCAAGACCAAAACTATGGCTACACCTTC